Listed here are 9 T cell receptor beta chains from one sample, sequenced in a study of T-cell memory formation after mild COVID-19. Each CDR3 protein is one row after TCRdb ran MiXCR on the 5' RACE reads. The sample holds some 270,000 distinct CDR3 sequences, 15% seen once. Material: PBMCs or a T cell subset sorted from them (not recorded which). The receptors derive from an adult woman who had mild COVID-19 (a few samples of this study predate the infection). Cell type and time point are not known.

The chain links TRBV30 to TRBJ2-2; D call uncertain. This CDR3 has 14 amino acids. V lost 1 base and J 6 bases, leaving 12 bases between the germline ends. In germline, CDR1 is GTSNPN, CDR2 SVGIG (reference sequence). CDR3 in amino acids: CAWSAISSAGELFF. In DNA form, the CDR3 reads TGTGCCTGGAGTGCGATATCCTCGGCCGGGGAGCTGTTTTTT.

This chain joins TRBV9 and TRBJ2-3, with D hard to call. This CDR3 contains 14 residues. Germline V gene sequence: CDR1 SGDLS, CDR2 YYNGEE. The V and J ends lost 0 bases and 4 bases respectively, with 9 bases between them. CDR3 coding DNA: TGTGCCAGCAGCGTAGTCGTTTGGCCAGATACGCAGTATTTT. This encodes CASSVVVWPDTQYF.

CDR3 loop: CASSLSVPNTGELFF. CDR3 DNA: TGCGCCAGCAGCTTGAGCGTACCTAACACCGGGGAGCTGTTTTTT. The rearrangement uses TRBV5-1 and TRBJ2-2, with D hard to call. V was cut by 1 base and J by 2 bases, with 9 bases left in between. Per germline, CDR1 SGHRS and CDR2 YFSETQ. The CDR3 has 15 amino acids.

The chain is built from TRBV10-3 and TRBJ1-2, with D perhaps matching TRBD1 (6 bases). Trimming took off 2 bases at V and 4 bases at J, with 11 bases between the two ends. There are 14 residues in the CDR3. CDR1 is ENHRY, CDR2 SYGVKD, per germline. The CDR3 DNA sequence: TGTGCCATCAGTGAGGGTGGACAGAGCTATGGCTACACCTTC. Translation: CAISEGGQSYGYTF.

The rearrangement joins TRBV28 to TRBJ2-7; TRBD1 aligns across 7 bases. Germline values: CDR1 MDHEN, CDR2 SYDVKM. The CDR3 consists of 15 residues. V lost 5 bases to trimming and J lost 0 bases; unmatched junction nucleotides: 7. This CDR3 reads CASSDLYRGSYEQYF. CDR3 nucleotides: TGTGCCAGCAGTGACTTGTACAGGGGCTCCTACGAGCAGTACTTC. Drawing the rest from reference TRBV28 and TRBJ2-7, the complete variable domain is DVKVTQSSRYLVKRTGEKVFLECVQDMDHENMFWYRQDPGLGLRLIYFSYDVKMKEKGDIPEGYSVSREKKERFSLILESASTNQTSMYLCASSDLYRGSYEQYFGPGTRLTVT.

The chain uses TRBV5-1 and TRBJ2-3, with 9 bases aligning to TRBD1. V lost 0 bases to trimming and J lost 8 bases; unmatched junction nucleotides: 4. CDR3 length: 14 residues. The germline V gene encodes CDR1 SGHRS and CDR2 YFSETQ. The CDR3 reads CASSLGQGEGTQYF. The CDR3 DNA is TGCGCCAGCAGCTTGGGACAGGGGGAGGGTACGCAGTATTTT.

The CDR3 nucleotides read TGTGCCACCAGTGGACACAAACAGCAGGAAACGCAGTATTTT. Its protein is CATSGHKQQETQYF. The rearrangement joins TRBV24-1 to TRBJ2-3; D ambiguous. Trimming pared 5 bases from V and 9 bases from J, leaving 17 bases between. This CDR3 comprises 14 residues. The V gene's germline CDR1 is KGHDR and CDR2 SFDVKD.

The CDR3 sequence: CASSFGGKTEAFF. The DNA for the CDR3 is TGTGCCAGCAGCTTCGGGGGAAAGACTGAAGCTTTCTTT. The V gene is TRBV12-3 or TRBV12-4, the J gene TRBJ1-1, with D perhaps matching TRBD1 (5 bases). The CDR3 has 13 residues. V lost 6 bases and J 5 bases, leaving 13 bases between the germline ends.

The rearrangement links TRBV7-8 to TRBJ1-6, with 7 nucleotides matching TRBD1. The ends lost 5 bases at V and 8 bases at J; junction bases unmatched: 3. CDR1 SGHVS and CDR2 FQNEAQ come from the germline V gene. This CDR3 contains 13 residues. The CDR3: CASSLGTDSPLHF. Written as DNA, the CDR3 is TGTGCCAGCAGCCTGGGGACAGATTCACCCCTCCACTTT.